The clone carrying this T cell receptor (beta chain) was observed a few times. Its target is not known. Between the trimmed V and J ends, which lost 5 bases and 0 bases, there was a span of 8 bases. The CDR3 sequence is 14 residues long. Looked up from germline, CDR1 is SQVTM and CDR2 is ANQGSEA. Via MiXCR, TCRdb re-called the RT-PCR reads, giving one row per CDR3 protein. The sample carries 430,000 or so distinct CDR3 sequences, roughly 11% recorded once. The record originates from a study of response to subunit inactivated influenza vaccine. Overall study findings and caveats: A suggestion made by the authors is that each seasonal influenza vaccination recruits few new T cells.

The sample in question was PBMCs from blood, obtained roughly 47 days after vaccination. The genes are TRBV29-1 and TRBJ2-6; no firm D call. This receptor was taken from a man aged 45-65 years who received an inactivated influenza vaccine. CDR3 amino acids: CSVSSNSGANVLTF. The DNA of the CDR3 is TGCAGCGTTTCATCAAACTCTGGGGCCAACGTCCTGACTTTC.